The next 2 T cell receptor beta chains were all read from a single sample in a study of shared T cell receptors in the human thymus. Sequencing used immunoSEQ multiplex PCR; TCRdb keeps in-frame clones, though not all of them. The sample records approximately 660,000 clones, roughly 88% being singletons. The same specimen was also included in a second study, on human thymus T cells.

Sequenced material: thymocytes. These receptors were collected from a boy younger than two with a congenital heart defect.

The V and J genes are TRBV15 and TRBJ2-1; 7 nucleotides align to TRBD1. CDR1 LNHNV and CDR2 YYDKDF come from the germline V gene (reference sequence). CDR3 length equals 11 residues. The V segment lost 9 bases and the J segment 6 bases; nucleotides outside the gene matches: 2. CDR3 DNA sequence: TGTGCCACTAACAGGGGCAATGAGCAGTTCTTC. It codes for CATNRGNEQFF. Based on the CDR3 plus reference TRBV15 and TRBJ2-1, the full variable domain is DAMVIQNPRYQVTQFGKPVTLSCSQTLNHNVMYWYQQKSSQAPKLLFHYYDKDFNNEADTPDNFQSRRPNTSFCFLDIRSPGLGDTAMYLCATNRGNEQFFGPGTRLTVL.

The chain joins TRBV11-3 to TRBJ2-1, with TRBD2 matching over 15 bases. The V gene end was trimmed by 4 bases and the J gene end by 0 bases; junction bases not matched to a gene: 10. The CDR3 consists of 20 residues. Germline V gene lookup returns CDR1 SGHNT and CDR2 YENEEA. The CDR3: CASSCGLAGGPQSSYNEQFF. In DNA form, the CDR3 reads TGTGCCAGCAGCTGCGGACTAGCGGGAGGGCCGCAGAGCTCCTACAATGAGCAGTTCTTC.